The 8 T cell receptor beta chains listed next were all sequenced from one sample in a study of T-cell reconstitution after alpha-beta-depleted transplantation in children. As it was prepared, the TCRbeta library received unique molecular identifiers. TCRdb independently ran MiXCR on the PCR reads; one entry per CDR3 protein. The profile shows 150,000 to 200,000 distinct CDR3 sequences, 6% to 7% of them singletons. Sequences were derived from PBMCs from the stem cell graft donor, sampled from the stem cell graft. Receptor source: a human donor who donated a stem cell graft to a child with Wiskott-Aldrich syndrome.

This chain connects TRBV3-1 to TRBJ1-1, with D unresolved. The CDR3 is 14 amino acids. V lost 6 bases and J 1 base, leaving 12 bases between the germline ends. Germline values: CDR1 LGHDT, CDR2 YNNKEL (reference sequence). In nucleotides, the CDR3 is TGTGCCAGCAGTCCATCTCTGAAGAACACTGAAGCTTTCTTT. Its translation is CASSPSLKNTEAFF. Full variable domain (outside the CDR3, taken from reference TRBV3-1 and TRBJ1-1): DTAVSQTPKYLVTQMGNDKSIKCEQNLGHDTMYWYKQDSKKFLKIMFSYNNKELIINETVPNRFSPKSPDKAHLNLHINSLELGDSAVYFCASSPSLKNTEAFFGQGTRLTVV.

This clonotype was recorded many times. V and J are TRBV25-1 and TRBJ2-1; TRBD2 agrees at 8 bases. The CDR3 sequence is 16 residues long. The J segment lost 2 bases and the V segment lost 3 bases, leaving 6 bases of the junction unmatched. Germline lookup yields CDR1 MGHDK and CDR2 SYGVNS. CDR3: CASSDHGRGAYNEQFF. The CDR3 DNA follows: TGTGCCAGCAGTGACCACGGGCGGGGGGCCTACAATGAGCAGTTCTTC.

A word on this clonotype: This may come from a read error, since a much larger clone is one base off. The CDR3 DNA follows: TGCAGTGCCTCGACACCTATGTACGAGCAGTACTTC. Encoded protein: CSASTPMYEQYF. This rearrangement joins TRBV20-1 to TRBJ2-7; D remains ambiguous. The CDR3 is made up of 12 amino acids. V lost 6 bases and J 4 bases, leaving 13 bases between the germline ends. Germline CDR1 is DFQATT and CDR2 is SNEGSKA (reference sequence).

This clonotype was found a few times. The rearrangement joins TRBV4-3 to TRBJ2-2; D uncertain. CDR3 length: 16 amino acids. Trimming stripped 0 bases from V and 2 bases from J, with 10 bases between. The V gene's germline CDR1 is LGHNA and CDR2 YSLEER. CDR3 sequence reads: CASSQDSSPNTGELFF. The CDR3, as DNA: TGCGCCAGCAGCCAAGATAGCAGCCCCAACACCGGGGAGCTGTTTTTT.

Comment on this clonotype: This may arise from a read error, as a much more abundant clone is one base away. The CDR3 DNA reads TGTGTCAGCAGCCAACCCCGATGGGATACGCAGTATTTT. As protein: CVSSQPRWDTQYF. This chain joins TRBV7-6 and TRBJ2-3; unclear D gene. The CDR3 extends over 13 amino acids. The V gene's germline CDR1 is SGHVS and CDR2 FNYEAQ.

The table lists this clonotype with many counts. The CDR3 bases are TGCAGTGCTAGTGGGGGACTACGATCTAGTGGTGGCGGCACCGGGGAGCTGTTTTTT. This translates into CSASGGLRSSGGGTGELFF. The V and J genes are TRBV20-1 and TRBJ2-2, with 7 bases fitting TRBD2. The CDR3 covers 19 residues. Germline loops: CDR1 DFQATT, CDR2 SNEGSKA (reference sequence). V trimming: 3 bases; J trimming: 4 bases; junction bases outside the gene matches: 20.

The chain carries TRBV6-4 and TRBJ2-1, with 11 bases that match TRBD2. With 6 bases clipped from V and 6 bases from J, the junction kept 7 bases outside the gene matches. CDR1 is MRHNA, CDR2 SNTAGT, per germline. The CDR3 runs to 15 residues. The CDR3 here is CASRILAGVGNEQFF. The CDR3 region has the DNA TGTGCCAGCAGAATACTAGCGGGAGTCGGCAATGAGCAGTTCTTC.

This clonotype has ten or more counts. This chain joins TRBV12-3 or TRBV12-4 and TRBJ2-5, with 11 bases fitting TRBD2. Unmatched junction bases numbered 9, after V lost 10 bases and J lost 5 bases. The CDR3 is 14 amino acids. This CDR3 is CATGQASGRETQYF. Here the CDR3 DNA reads TGTGCCACCGGGCAGGCTAGCGGGAGGGAGACCCAGTACTTC.